The present entry profiles one T cell receptor (beta chain) with its context. TCRdb's table, derived via immunoSEQ multiplex PCR, lists solely in-frame clones and lacks some. Among 200,000 or so clones listed, around nine tenths were seen once. This entry is derived from a study of blood T cell repertoires in COVID-19. From germline, CDR1 is SGHTA and CDR2 FQGTGA. Germline trimming cut 4 bases from V and 4 bases from J; bases unmatched to any gene: 7. The CDR3 consists of 15 residues. The sample consisted of peripheral blood. This receptor was taken from a man aged 55 to 70 who had recovered from COVID-19. This sequence joins TRBV7-3 and TRBJ2-3, with 8 positions matching TRBD2. The DNA for the CDR3 is TGTGCCAGCAGCTCCCCCCCGGGAGGGGCAGATACGCAGTATTTT. Protein: CASSSPPGGADTQYF.